This T cell receptor (beta chain) was recorded in a study of cytomegalovirus exposure and HLA in healthy donors. Study-wide results and limits: From TCR beta sequences, most subjects' HLA-A and HLA-B alleles were reportedly predicted accurately. Information on immune exposure was restricted to one variable (CMV serostatus).

This CDR3 has 11 amino acids. CDR1 is SQVTM and CDR2 is ANQGSEA in the germline V gene. The germline V and J ends were trimmed by 6 bases and 4 bases, with 8 bases remaining between them. The primer mix had 60 Vbeta and 13 Jbeta primers. Clones were read by immunoSEQ multiplex PCR, and TCRdb kept only the in-frame ones, dropping some. Among roughly 120,000 clones listed, 74% were seen once. In the case of this clone: Its antigen is currently unknown.

The sequence derives from a woman between 45 and 65 years old in good health and CMV-seropositive. The chain carries TRBV29-1 and TRBJ2-3; a possible D gene is TRBD2 (6 bases). Material for sequencing was PBMCs. The CDR3 sequence is CSVTSSDTQYF. Here the CDR3 DNA reads TGCAGCGTAACTAGCTCAGATACGCAGTATTTT.